Listed below are T cell receptor beta chains from one sample, sequenced in a study of human T cells and chemical hapten exposure. TCRdb processed the RACE reads anew with MiXCR; each CDR3 protein has one entry. The data hold roughly 100,000 distinct CDR3 sequences, with 34% observed a single time. Sequences were derived from whole blood, sampled in connection with sensitization to the hapten diphenylcyclopropenone (DPC). The source of these receptors is a man aged 40-49 years with alopecia areata. Some clones in this sample may be carry-over from other donors' samples. Both conserved end residues are part of each CDR3. D genes are given only for firm matches. The size field is filled for only some rows; it gives once, few, many or a size class.

-,TRBJ2-7,TRBD2,TRBV29-1,CSVETSRYEQYF,TGCAGCGTGGAGACTAGCCGCTACGAGCAGTACTTC
-,TRBJ1-2,TRBD1,TRBV28,CASSSSTRGRGNYGYTF,TGTGCCAGCAGTTCTTCCACCAGGGGGAGAGGGAACTATGGCTACACCTTC
few,TRBJ2-1,TRBD2,TRBV6-6,CASSYSSSGGALYNEQFF,TGTGCCAGCAGTTATAGTTCTAGCGGTGGAGCCCTTTACAATGAGCAGTTCTTC
few,TRBJ1-5,-,TRBV10-3,CAISEGQGDNQPQHF,TGTGCCATCAGTGAGGGTCAGGGAGACAATCAGCCCCAGCATTTT
-,TRBJ2-1,-,TRBV7-2,CASSLALGGYYNEQFF,TGTGCCAGCAGCTTAGCGCTGGGCGGGTATTACAATGAGCAGTTCTTC
-,TRBJ2-7,-,TRBV12-3/TRBV12-4,CASSLDAAYEQYF,TGTGCCAGCAGTTTAGACGCAGCCTACGAGCAGTACTTC
many,TRBJ2-3,-,TRBV10-3,CAISPDSTDTQYF,TGTGCCATCTCTCCGGATAGCACAGATACGCAGTATTTT
-,TRBJ2-7,-,TRBV29-1,CSVGVGVTYEQYF,TGCAGCGTTGGGGTCGGAGTTACCTACGAGCAGTACTTC
few,TRBJ2-5,TRBD2,TRBV30,CAWNPSGLQETQYF,TGTGCCTGGAATCCTAGCGGGCTCCAAGAGACCCAGTACTTC
-,TRBJ2-1,TRBD1,TRBV7-2,CASSWDRFVPQGQFF,TGTGCCAGCAGCTGGGACAGGTTTGTCCCGCAGGGGCAGTTCTTC
-,TRBJ2-1,-,TRBV20-1,CSARVLSNEQFF,TGCAGTGCTAGGGTTCTCAGCAATGAGCAGTTCTTC
-,TRBJ2-1,TRBD2,TRBV7-6,CASSHKREVTDEQFF,TGTGCCAGCAGCCACAAGCGGGAGGTGACTGATGAGCAGTTCTTC
few,TRBJ2-1,TRBD2,TRBV30,CAWASGTPNEQFF,TGTGCCTGGGCTAGCGGGACCCCCAATGAGCAGTTCTTC
few,TRBJ1-1,-,TRBV4-3,CASSQEKERNTEAFF,TGCGCCAGCAGCCAAGAAAAGGAGCGAAACACTGAAGCTTTCTTT
many,TRBJ2-7,TRBD2,TRBV6-1,CASSEQTSGSYEQYF,TGTGCCAGCAGTGAACAGACTAGCGGGAGTTACGAGCAGTACTTC
-,TRBJ2-2,TRBD2,TRBV20-1,CSAKRELTGELFF,TGCAGTGCAAAGCGGGAGCTTACCGGGGAGCTGTTTTTT
-,TRBJ1-6,-,TRBV2,CASSIQGKGAGSPLHF,TGTGCCAGCAGTATCCAGGGAAAGGGTGCCGGATCACCCCTCCACTTT
-,TRBJ2-7,TRBD1,TRBV6-5,CASSTQTTGGREQYF,TGTGCCAGCAGCACCCAAACGACAGGGGGCCGGGAGCAGTACTTC
few,TRBJ1-1,-,TRBV29-1,CSVEVSTYEAFF,TGCAGCGTTGAGGTCAGCACGTATGAAGCTTTCTTT
-,TRBJ2-5,-,TRBV18,CASSLSQEETQYF,TGTGCCAGCTCGCTGTCGCAGGAAGAGACCCAGTACTTC
-,TRBJ2-6,TRBD2,TRBV5-1,CASSLEGLAGGNGANVLTF,TGCGCCAGCAGCTTGGAGGGACTAGCGGGAGGCAATGGGGCCAACGTCCTGACTTTC
-,TRBJ2-7,TRBD1,TRBV6-2/TRBV6-3,CASNHPGQGFYEQYF,TGTGCCAGCAATCATCCGGGACAGGGATTCTACGAGCAGTACTTC
-,TRBJ2-3,TRBD1,TRBV27,CASSQAGTGETDTQYF,TGTGCCAGCAGCCAAGCCGGGACAGGGGAGACAGATACGCAGTATTTT
-,TRBJ2-7,TRBD2,TRBV7-8,CASRTYSGGTYEQYF,TGTGCCAGCAGGACTTACAGCGGGGGAACCTACGAGCAGTACTTC
-,TRBJ2-7,TRBD1,TRBV5-6,CASSAGQGEQYF,TGTGCCAGCAGCGCCGGACAGGGAGAGCAGTACTTC